The 3 T cell receptor beta chains reported below all come from one sample, sequenced in a study of cytomegalovirus exposure and HLA in healthy donors (dated by TCRdb to the late 2010s). The library came from the immunoSEQ multiplex PCR assay. For the multiplex PCR, a mixture combining 60 forward primers for TCR Vbeta segments and 13 reverse primers for TCR Jbeta segments was used. Held by TCRdb, this immuneACCESS table contains in-frame sequences only and omits some clones. Under half of the omission traces to an unresolved V gene where checked; the cause of the rest is unknown. The sample table lists approximately 150,000 clones, about 76% of them with a count of one. The top ten clonotypes cover about 2.6% of the sample. The material sequenced was PBMCs. Source of these receptors: a middle-aged woman in good health and CMV-seropositive.

The chain combines TRBV10-2 with TRBJ2-1; D might be TRBD1 (6 bases). The germline CDR1 and CDR2 sequences are WSHSY and SAAADI. With 6 bases removed from V and 7 bases from J, the gap between germline ends came to 13 bases. The CDR3 is 13 amino acids. The CDR3 spells CASRTGGSNEQFF. CDR3 DNA sequence: TGCGCCAGCAGGACAGGAGGATCTAATGAGCAGTTCTTC.

J is TRBJ1-1 and V is TRBV7-2; possibly TRBD1 for D (6 bases). Trimming shortened V by 1 base and J by 4 bases, and 10 bases separated the two germline ends. This CDR3 region has 14 residues. Per the germline V gene, CDR1 is SGHTA and CDR2 is FQGNSA. The CDR3 DNA is TGTGCCAGCAGCTTAGTGGGGGGGCCCACTGAAGCTTTCTTT. Encoded protein: CASSLVGGPTEAFF.

The chain employs TRBV4-3 and TRBJ1-3; D ambiguous. V dropped 0 bases and J dropped 1 base, with 10 bases sitting between them. The CDR3 extends over 16 amino acids. Per the germline V gene, CDR1 is LGHNA and CDR2 is YSLEER. The CDR3 sequence: CASSQDKGGSGNTIYF. The CDR3, as DNA: TGCGCCAGCAGCCAAGATAAGGGAGGTTCTGGAAACACCATATATTTT.